These 26 T cell receptor beta chains came from one sample sequenced in a study of T cell clonality in common variable immunodeficiency. Findings and caveats of the study: Fewer deletions and N-nucleotide insertions were reportedly seen in common variable immunodeficiency TCR beta sequences.

TCRdb's copy holds only in-frame clones and misses some; the assay was immunoSEQ multiplex PCR. The table lists 25,000 or so clones, with no singletons. These receptors are not linked to any known antigen. The sample was peripheral blood mononuclear cells. All receptors derive from a human donor with common variable immunodeficiency.

This clone was observed a handful of times. The read gets to within 3 residues of the CDR3 end, and the germline J gene fills in the rest. The V call is TRBV18, the J call TRBJ2-1; 7 bases are a match to TRBD2. Per the germline V gene, CDR1 is KGHSH and CDR2 is LQKENI. The CDR3 totals 17 residues. With V trimmed by 3 bases and J by 6 bases, 14 bases remained unmatched. This CDR3 is CASSPYFSGPVFNEQFF. The DNA read from the CDR3 is TGTGCCAGCTCACCCTACTTTAGCGGGCCGGTCTTCAATGAG.

There are a few counts of this clone. The sequenced fragment ends 3 residues before the CDR3 boundary, so the rest is inferred from the germline J gene. The V and J genes are TRBV5-1 and TRBJ1-5; D perhaps matches TRBD1 (5 bases). The CDR3 runs 13 residues. Germline assignment: CDR1 SGHRS and CDR2 YFSETQ. The V end lost 7 bases, the J end lost 0 bases, and 8 bases lay between the germline ends. The covered CDR3 bases are TGCGCCAGCCGACAGAGTAGCAATCAGCCC. Translation gives CASRQSSNQP. Given in full, the CDR3 is CASRQSSNQPQHF.

With regard to this clone: Read sequence stops 3 residues before the CDR3 end, and the germline J gene provides the missing end. J is TRBJ2-3 and V is TRBV5-6, with a weak D call TRBD2 (6 bases). The CDR3 is 14 amino acids. Trimming pared 3 bases from V and 0 bases from J, leaving 8 bases between. Germline values: CDR1 SGHDT, CDR2 YYEEEE. CDR3 DNA, as far as it was read: TGTGCCAGCAGCTGGGGGACTAGCACAGATACG. This codes for CASSWGTSTDT. The full CDR3 protein is CASSWGTSTDTQYF.

As regards this clone: The read comes to an end 3 residues before the CDR3 does, leaving the germline J gene to fill in the end. The chain has TRBV30 and TRBJ1-1, with D tentatively TRBD1 (5 bases). Germline CDR1 and CDR2: GTSNPN and SVGIG (reference sequence). CDR3 length: 15 residues. Trimming left V 5 bases short and J 4 bases short, with 20 bases between. The covered CDR3 bases are TGTGCCTGGGGACGACGAAGGGGCTTAGCCACTGAA. Translation: CAWGRRRGLATE. The full CDR3 reads CAWGRRRGLATEAFF.

The table lists this clone with many counts. Read sequence stops 3 residues before the CDR3 end, and the germline J gene provides the missing end. The gene calls are TRBV30 and TRBJ1-1; D perhaps matches TRBD1 (6 bases). V lost 2 bases to trimming and J lost 6 bases, with 16 bases between them. Germline V gives CDR1 GTSNPN, CDR2 SVGIG (reference sequence). The CDR3 loop spans 14 amino acids. The CDR3 here is CAWSPPENRAEAFF. CDR3 bases read: TGTGCCTGGAGTCCCCCCGAGAACAGGGCTGAA.

This clone was counted many times. The CDR3 extends 3 residues past the end of the read, so its final part is completed from the germline J gene. This chain uses TRBV7-3 with TRBJ1-1; D is possibly TRBD1 (5 bases). The germline V and J ends were trimmed by 4 bases and 4 bases, with 10 bases remaining between them. CDR3 length: 13 amino acids. Germline V gene data show CDR1 as SGHTA and CDR2 as FQGTGA. CDR3 region: CASSSQGTTEAFF. The sequenced CDR3 bases are TGTGCCAGCAGCTCCCAGGGAACCACTGAA.

This clone was found a few times. The covered CDR3 bases are TGTGCCAGCAGCCCTCAGAGCTCTGGAAACACC. Translating gives CASSPQSSGNT. The complete CDR3 protein is CASSPQSSGNTIYF. The chain employs TRBV7-2 and TRBJ1-3; D not certain. The observed sequence ends 3 residues before the CDR3 terminus, with the missing tail filled in from the germline J gene. The germline V and J ends were trimmed by 5 bases and 0 bases, with 8 bases remaining between them. Germline CDR1 SGHTA, CDR2 FQGNSA. This CDR3 contains 14 residues.

This clone has at least ten counts. The read ends 3 residues shy of where the CDR3 ends; the end is completed using the germline J gene. The gene calls are TRBV18 and TRBJ2-2; D call uncertain. V was shortened by 0 bases and J by 2 bases, with 10 bases between the two germline ends. The CDR3 spans 16 residues. From germline, CDR1 is KGHSH and CDR2 LQKENI. The CDR3 bases that were read are TGTGCCAGCTCACCACCGCTGGCCTTAAACACCGGGGAG. Its translation is CASSPPLALNTGE. The entire CDR3 protein is CASSPPLALNTGELFF.

In this sample, this clone turned up many times. The read is 3 residues too short to cover the CDR3 end, so that end is filled in from the germline J gene. V gene TRBV2 combines with J gene TRBJ2-5; TRBD2 agrees at 15 bases. V shed 4 bases, J shed 7 bases, and the junction held 7 bases outside the gene matches. Germline V lookup: CDR1 SNHLY, CDR2 FYNNEI. The CDR3 runs 16 residues. CDR3 loop: CASSGGLAGGRGTQYF. The CDR3 DNA, read in part, is TGTGCCAGCAGTGGGGGACTAGCGGGGGGCCGGGGGACC.

This clone was observed a few times. The read halts 3 residues ahead of the CDR3 end, with the missing end drawn from the germline J gene. The chain uses TRBV18 and TRBJ2-7; 7 nucleotides match TRBD1. Germline CDR1 is KGHSH and CDR2 is LQKENI. The trim removed 2 bases at V and 6 bases at J, leaving 7 bases unmatched. The CDR3 runs 14 residues. The covered CDR3 bases are TGTGCCAGCTCACCAGGGGACAGAGGTCTCGAG. Translation: CASSPGDRGLE. The entire CDR3 protein is CASSPGDRGLEQYF.

As regards this clone: The sequence runs out 3 residues before the end of the CDR3; the remainder is reconstructed from the germline J gene. The genes are TRBV19 and TRBJ1-2; D uncertain. The germline V and J ends were trimmed by 1 base and 1 base, with 13 bases remaining between them. The CDR3 runs 16 residues. Per germline, CDR1 LNHDA and CDR2 SQIVND (reference sequence). This chain's CDR3 is CASSIGGQEINYGYTF. The sequenced CDR3 bases are TGTGCCAGTAGTATAGGTGGTCAGGAAATTAACTATGGC.

This clone was seen ten or more times. The CDR3 here is CSARLTGGQETQYF. The sequenced CDR3 bases are TGCAGTGCTAGACTAACCGGGGGCCAAGAGACC. The gene calls are TRBV20-1 and TRBJ2-5, with D possibly being TRBD2 (6 bases). Sequencing ends 3 residues short of the CDR3 end; the germline J gene provides the rest. Trimming left V 2 bases short and J 1 base short, with 11 bases between. This CDR3 region has 14 residues. Germline V gene data show CDR1 as DFQATT and CDR2 as SNEGSKA (reference sequence).

The table lists this clone with many counts. The missing CDR3 end, 3 residues past where the read stops, is filled in from the germline J gene. V gene TRBV6-1 combines with J gene TRBJ1-5; perhaps TRBD1 as D (6 bases). CDR3 length equals 14 residues. CDR1 and CDR2 from the germline V gene are MNHNS and SASEGT. Trimming removed 2 bases at V and 3 bases at J, with 8 bases between. CDR3 DNA, as far as it was read: TGTGCCAGCAGTGAATCAGGGGCCAATCAGCCC. It specifies CASSESGANQP. The full-length CDR3 reads as CASSESGANQPQHF.

Comments on this clone: Coverage ceases 3 residues before the CDR3 finishes, and the germline J gene fills in the end. The chain combines TRBV7-9 with TRBJ2-5, with 11 positions matching TRBD2. CDR1 SEHNR and CDR2 FQNEAQ come from the germline V gene (reference sequence). After removal of 5 bases from V and 1 base from J, the junction contained 3 bases not matched to a gene. This CDR3 comprises 15 residues. The sequenced CDR3 bases are TGTGCCAGCAGCCGACTAGCGGGGACCCAAGAGACC. Protein sequence: CASSRLAGTQET. The CDR3 in its entirety is CASSRLAGTQETQYF. Full variable domain (outside the CDR3, taken from reference TRBV7-9 and TRBJ2-5): DTGVSQNPRHKITKRGQNVTFRCDPISEHNRLYWYRQTLGQGPEFLTYFQNEAQLEKSRLLSDRFSAERPKGSFSTLEIQRTEQGDSAMYLCASSRLAGTQETQYFGPGTRLLVL.

The sample holds a few counts of this clone. The read ends 3 residues early relative to the CDR3; the germline J gene fills the gap. The chain carries TRBV5-1 and TRBJ2-5; weak D call: TRBD2 (6 bases). This CDR3 spans 16 amino acids. Germline V CDR1 and CDR2: SGHRS, YFSETQ. The V and J ends lost 0 bases and 6 bases respectively, with 18 bases between them. This CDR3 is CASSLGLAAALKTQYF. The sequenced CDR3 bases are TGCGCCAGCAGCTTGGGGTTAGCGGCCGCACTAAAGACC.

This clone was observed a handful of times. The read finishes 3 residues shy of the CDR3 end, and the germline J gene is used to complete it. This chain links TRBV29-1 with TRBJ2-5, with 9 bases that match TRBD1. This CDR3 has 15 residues. Trimming cost V 7 bases and J 5 bases; bases outside gene matches: 14. Germline V lookup: CDR1 SQVTM, CDR2 ANQGSEA. The sequenced part of the CDR3 DNA is TGCAGCGGGAAGAGACAACAGGGGGCTCGGGAGACC. The encoded protein is CSGKRQQGARET. The CDR3, in full, reads CSGKRQQGARETQYF.

This clone was seen at least ten times. Read sequence stops 3 residues before the CDR3 end, and the germline J gene provides the missing end. This chain joins TRBV7-3 and TRBJ2-1, with D unclear. Germline lookup yields CDR1 SGHTA and CDR2 FQGTGA. V lost 0 bases, J lost 7 bases, and 7 bases lay in between. The CDR3 totals 13 residues. CDR3 bases read: TGTGCCAGCAGCTTAACTATAGAAAATGAG. Translated, it gives CASSLTIENE. The complete CDR3 protein is CASSLTIENEQFF.

This clone occurred a few times. CDR3 bases read: TGTGCCAGCAGCTTAGCAATGAAGCGGTCCACAGATACG. This gives the protein CASSLAMKRSTDT. Given in full, the CDR3 is CASSLAMKRSTDTQYF. The gene calls are TRBV7-6 and TRBJ2-3; the D gene is possibly TRBD2 (5 bases). The read stops 3 residues short of the end of the CDR3; the missing end is completed from the germline J gene. CDR1 is SGHVS and CDR2 is FNYEAQ in the germline V gene. Trimming stripped 0 bases from V and 2 bases from J, with 12 bases between. The CDR3 is 16 amino acids.

Concerning this clone itself: Coverage ceases 3 residues before the CDR3 finishes, and the germline J gene fills in the end. V gene TRBV2 combines with J gene TRBJ1-2; possibly TRBD1 for D (6 bases). With 1 base removed from V and 7 bases from J, the gap between germline ends came to 13 bases. The CDR3 sequence is 14 residues long. Germline CDR1 is SNHLY and CDR2 is FYNNEI. CDR3 in amino acids: CASSEGGRGIGYTF. The covered CDR3 bases are TGTGCCAGCAGTGAAGGGGGCAGGGGAATTGGC.

This clone was observed at least ten times. The DNA ends 3 residues before the CDR3 does, and the rest of the CDR3 is filled in from the germline J gene. The J gene is TRBJ1-4, the V gene TRBV5-1; 7 bases map to TRBD1. The CDR3 runs to 16 residues. Germline trimming cut 1 base from V and 3 bases from J; bases unmatched to any gene: 6. Looked up from germline, CDR1 is SGHRS and CDR2 is YFSETQ. CDR3 region: CASSLHRTGPNEKLFF. The part of the CDR3 DNA that was read is TGCGCCAGCAGCTTGCACCGGACAGGCCCTAATGAAAAA.

This clone was counted ten times or more. The CDR3 end lies 3 residues beyond the end of the read and is filled in from the germline J gene. The rearrangement links TRBV30 to TRBJ2-3, with D possibly matching TRBD1 (5 bases). CDR1 is GTSNPN and CDR2 is SVGIG in the germline V gene (reference sequence). CDR3 size: 14 residues. Trimming left V 4 bases short and J 0 bases short, with 11 bases between. CDR3 DNA (partial): TGTGCCTGGAATCCAGGGCCTAGCACAGATACG. Amino acids: CAWNPGPSTDT. The whole CDR3 sequence is CAWNPGPSTDTQYF.

This clone was found a few times. The missing CDR3 end, 3 residues past where the read stops, is filled in from the germline J gene. The gene calls are TRBV20-1 and TRBJ2-1, with D uncertain. Trimming removed 1 base at V and 4 bases at J, with 14 bases between. In germline, CDR1 is DFQATT, CDR2 SNEGSKA (reference sequence). This CDR3 comprises 15 residues. Here the CDR3 reads CSARVRLLQYNEQFF. Incomplete CDR3 DNA: TGCAGTGCTAGAGTTCGCCTCTTACAGTACAATGAG.

Comments on this clone: Relative to the germline gene, one junction end is altered; a read error may explain this. The CDR3 is cut off 3 residues early in the read; its end comes from the germline J gene. The rearrangement uses TRBV7-9 and TRBJ1-2, with D possibly TRBD1 on 6 matching bases. CDR3 size: 13 residues. Germline V CDR1 and CDR2: SEHNR, FQNEAQ (reference sequence). The covered CDR3 bases are TGTTCCAGCAGCCCAGACAGGAACTATGGC. This sequence encodes CSSSPDRNYG. In full, the CDR3 reads CSSSPDRNYGYTF.

This clone showed up just a few times. From the germline J gene comes the end of the CDR3, since the read stops 3 residues before it. The chain employs TRBV20-1 and TRBJ2-5; the D gene is possibly TRBD2 (5 bases). The CDR3 is 13 amino acids. Trimming cost V 5 bases and J 5 bases, with 15 bases left between them. Germline CDR1 reads DFQATT; CDR2 reads SNEGSKA (reference sequence). The covered CDR3 bases are TGCAGTGCTCGCTCTATAGAGCGGGAGACC. Protein: CSARSIERET. The full CDR3 reads CSARSIERETQYF.

Regarding this clone: The read terminates 3 residues before the CDR3 end, so the remaining end is supplied by the germline J gene. The J gene is TRBJ2-5, the V gene TRBV11-2; the match to TRBD2 covers 9 bases. The CDR3 consists of 15 residues. Germline V lookup: CDR1 SGHAT, CDR2 FQNNGV. Trimming took 3 bases from V and 3 from J; bases not matched to a gene: 5. Partial CDR3 DNA: TGTGCCAGCAGCTTCGGGTTAGCGGGGGAAGAGACC. Its protein product is CASSFGLAGEET. The complete CDR3 sequence is CASSFGLAGEETQYF.

A few counts support this clone. The read ends 3 residues early relative to the CDR3; the germline J gene fills the gap. The chain has TRBV7-9 and TRBJ1-1; 8 bases map to TRBD1. The CDR3 length is 12 residues. Unmatched junction bases numbered 3, after V lost 5 bases and J lost 7 bases. CDR1 and CDR2 (germline): SEHNR, FQNEAQ (reference sequence). CDR3 region: CASSPDRGEAFF. The CDR3 DNA, read in part, is TGTGCCAGCAGCCCCGACAGGGGTGAA.